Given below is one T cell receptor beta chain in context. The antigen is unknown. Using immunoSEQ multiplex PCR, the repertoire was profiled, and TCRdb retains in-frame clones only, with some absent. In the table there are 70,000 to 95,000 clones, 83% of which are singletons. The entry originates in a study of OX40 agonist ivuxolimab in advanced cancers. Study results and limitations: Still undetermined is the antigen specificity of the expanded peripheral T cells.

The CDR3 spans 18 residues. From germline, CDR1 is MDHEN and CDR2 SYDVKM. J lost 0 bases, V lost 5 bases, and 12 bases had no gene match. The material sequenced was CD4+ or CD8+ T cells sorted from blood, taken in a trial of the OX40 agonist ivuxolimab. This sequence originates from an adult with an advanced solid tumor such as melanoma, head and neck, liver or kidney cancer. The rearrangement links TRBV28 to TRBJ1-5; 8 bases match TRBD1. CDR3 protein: CASSQYRGGVYSNQPQHF. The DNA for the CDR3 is TGTGCCAGCAGTCAATACAGGGGGGGGGTATATAGCAATCAGCCCCAGCATTTT. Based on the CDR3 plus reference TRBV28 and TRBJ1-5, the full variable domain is DVKVTQSSRYLVKRTGEKVFLECVQDMDHENMFWYRQDPGLGLRLIYFSYDVKMKEKGDIPEGYSVSREKKERFSLILESASTNQTSMYLCASSQYRGGVYSNQPQHFGDGTRLSIL.